This is a list of T cell receptor beta chains from one sample in a study of T cell responses to AZD1222 COVID-19 vaccine. The repertoire was sequenced with immunoSEQ multiplex PCR; TCRdb's copy has only in-frame clones and lacks some. The sample lists 69,000 or so clones, roughly 85% occurring once. The sample in question was peripheral blood, obtained 28 days after the second AZD1222 dose. The receptors come from an adult who received the AZD1222 COVID-19 vaccine. Each CDR3 is given with its conserved first and last residue. D genes are given only for firm matches. Expanded clones get a size class; other rows say once, few or many, or leave the size out.

15	TRBJ1-1	.	.	TRBV6-5	TGTGCCAGCAGTTACCCGGGAGGGTCGGGCACTGAAGCTTTCTTT	CASSYPGGSGTEAFF
13	TRBJ1-2	.	.	TRBV12-3/TRBV12-4	TGTGCCAGCAGTTTTAACGACGTAGGTGGCTACACCTTC	CASSFNDVGGYTF
17	TRBJ2-1	.	.	TRBV12-5	TGTGCTAGTGGTTTGACCCACCGGGAACCCGCCGACAATGAGCAGTTCTTC	CASGLTHREPADNEQFF
11	TRBJ1-2	.	.	TRBV19	TGTGCCAGTAGTATAGGTTTTGGCTACACCTTC	CASSIGFGYTF
14	TRBJ2-2	.	.	TRBV30	TGTGCCTGGAGTGTACTACTATACACCGGGGAGCTGTTTTTT	CAWSVLLYTGELFF
15	TRBJ1-5	TRBD1	.	TRBV19	TGTGCCAGTAAGGGCAGGGGGGAATGGGATCAGCCCCAGCATTTT	CASKGRGEWDQPQHF
16	TRBJ2-7	TRBD1	.	TRBV7-9	TGTGCCAGCAGTTGGGACAGGGGTCATCTCTCCTACGAGCAGTACTTC	CASSWDRGHLSYEQYF
13	TRBJ2-3	.	.	TRBV6-6	TGTGCCAGCAGAGGAGGGGATACAGATACGCAGTATTTT	CASRGGDTDTQYF
14	TRBJ2-5	.	few	TRBV11-2	TGTGCCAGCAGCTTAGTACTAGCACTGGAGACCCAGTACTTC	CASSLVLALETQYF
16	TRBJ2-1	TRBD2	.	TRBV18	TGTGCCAGCTCACCGCGCCTAGCGGGAGACGGGGGTGAGCAGTTCTTC	CASSPRLAGDGGEQFF
16	TRBJ2-7	TRBD1	.	TRBV7-9	TGTGCCAGCAGCTTATCCCCGGACAGGGGAGGCTACGAGCAGTACTTC	CASSLSPDRGGYEQYF
15	TRBJ1-1	TRBD1	.	TRBV5-1	TGCGCCAGCAGCCGACTGACAGGGAGGAACACTGAAGCTTTCTTT	CASSRLTGRNTEAFF
15	TRBJ2-7	TRBD2	.	TRBV9	TGTGCCAGCAGCGTAGCAAGCGGGAGGGGTGGCGAGCAGTACTTC	CASSVASGRGGEQYF
15	TRBJ1-3	TRBD1	.	TRBV18	TGTGCCAGCTCACCGACAGGGGTATCTGGAAACACCATATATTTT	CASSPTGVSGNTIYF
14	TRBJ1-2	.	.	TRBV19	TGTGCCAGTAGTCTGTTACAGGGTGACTATGGCTACACCTTC	CASSLLQGDYGYTF
13	TRBJ1-5	.	.	TRBV28	TGTGCCAGCCAACTACAGGGATACCAGCCCCAGCATTTT	CASQLQGYQPQHF
15	TRBJ2-5	.	once	TRBV7-9	TGTGCCAGCAGCTTTACGGGATCGTCTGGAGAGACCCAGTACTTC	CASSFTGSSGETQYF
13	TRBJ1-6	.	few	TRBV6-5	TGTGCCAGCAGATTTACAGGGTCTCCACCCCTCCACTTT	CASRFTGSPPLHF
14	TRBJ1-1	.	.	TRBV27	TGTGCCAGCAGTCTAACATCAGGGGACACTGAAGCTTTCTTT	CASSLTSGDTEAFF
14	TRBJ2-3	.	once	TRBV4-1	TGCGCCAGCAGCCAAGTGGCAGATCGAGATACGCAGTATTTT	CASSQVADRDTQYF
15	TRBJ2-7	.	.	TRBV7-9	TGTGCCAGCAGCTTAGCCCCCAGGGAAACTAACGAGCAGTACTTC	CASSLAPRETNEQYF
15	TRBJ2-1	.	.	TRBV7-2	TGTGCCAGCAGCTTAACAGCCCGCTCCTACAATGAGCAGTTCTTC	CASSLTARSYNEQFF
14	TRBJ2-3	.	medium-sized	TRBV5-1	TGCGCCAGCAGCTTGGGGACTAGCACAGATACGCAGTATTTT	CASSLGTSTDTQYF
15	TRBJ2-1	.	.	TRBV7-3	TGTGCCAGCAGCCCAACACCCTACTCCTACAATGAGCAGTTCTTC	CASSPTPYSYNEQFF
16	TRBJ2-2	.	.	TRBV11-2	TGTGCCAGCAGCCCCCTCGGGGGCCCGAACACCGGGGAGCTGTTTTTT	CASSPLGGPNTGELFF
14	TRBJ2-3	TRBD2	.	TRBV29-1	TGCAGCGTTGAGGCTAGCGGGATCACAGATACGCAGTATTTT	CSVEASGITDTQYF
14	TRBJ2-1	.	.	TRBV6-5	TGTGCCAGCAGAGACAGGATAGCGCGCAATGAGCAGTTCTTC	CASRDRIARNEQFF
13	TRBJ2-3	.	.	TRBV18	TGTGCCAGCTCACCAAGGGGCACAGATACGCAGTATTTT	CASSPRGTDTQYF
12	TRBJ1-6	.	.	TRBV30	TGTGCCTGGAGTTCCAATAATTCACCCCTCCACTTT	CAWSSNNSPLHF
13	TRBJ1-5	TRBD1	.	TRBV2	TGTGCCAGCAGAGGGACAGGTAATCAGCCCCAGCATTTT	CASRGTGNQPQHF
13	TRBJ2-7	.	.	TRBV5-5	TGTGCCAGCAGTCGGGACGGATACTACGAGCAGTACTTC	CASSRDGYYEQYF
14	TRBJ2-2	.	.	TRBV6-5	TGTGCCGGTAAAAGGACAGCGAACACCGGGGAGCTGTTTTTT	CAGKRTANTGELFF
17	TRBJ2-6	.	.	TRBV18	TGTGCCAGCTCACCGGGGCAGGGAGGTTCTGGGGCCAACGTCCTGACTTTC	CASSPGQGGSGANVLTF
15	TRBJ2-3	TRBD2	.	TRBV11-1	TGTGCCAGCAGATCCGGGACTAGCGGGACAGATACGCAGTATTTT	CASRSGTSGTDTQYF
17	TRBJ2-2	TRBD2	.	TRBV7-8	TGTGCCAGCAGCCACTCCCCCACCGGGAGGCGGGCCGGGGAGCTGTTTTTT	CASSHSPTGRRAGELFF
16	TRBJ2-5	TRBD2	.	TRBV7-9	TGTGCCAGCAGCACCTTGGGGGGGAGCTCCCCAGAGACCCAGTACTTC	CASSTLGGSSPETQYF
15	TRBJ1-5	TRBD1	.	TRBV3-1/TRBV3-2	TGTGCCAGCAGCCAAGCGGAGACAGGGAATCAGCCCCAGCATTTT	CASSQAETGNQPQHF
9	TRBJ2-7	.	.	TRBV7-9	TGTGCCGGGGGACGCCCCGTTATCTTC	CAGGRPVIF
15	TRBJ1-5	TRBD1	.	TRBV2	TGTGCCAGCAGAGGGTTCAGGGGGGCCAATCAGCCCCAGCATTTT	CASRGFRGANQPQHF
13	TRBJ1-2	TRBD1	.	TRBV9	TGTGCCAGCAGCGAGACAGGGGCCTATGGCTACACCTTC	CASSETGAYGYTF
15	TRBJ2-5	.	.	TRBV18	TGTGCCAGCTCACCACCGGCAGGGGCGGGAGAGACCCAGTACTTC	CASSPPAGAGETQYF
14	TRBJ1-1	.	.	TRBV5-1	TGCGCCAGCAGCTTGGCAGGGAAGAACACTGAAGCTTTCTTT	CASSLAGKNTEAFF
15	TRBJ1-5	.	.	TRBV4-1	TGCGCCAGCAGCCAAGCCGTGCTCTGGGATCAGCCCCAGCATTTT	CASSQAVLWDQPQHF
15	TRBJ2-2	.	once	TRBV7-6	TGTGCCAGCAGCAAGGAGGCGGTGAACACCGGGGAGCTGTTTTTT	CASSKEAVNTGELFF
13	TRBJ1-5	TRBD1	.	TRBV27	TGTGCCAGCAGCGGACAGGGGGAGCAGCCCCAGCATTTT	CASSGQGEQPQHF
18	TRBJ2-4	.	.	TRBV30	TGTGCCTGGAGTCCCCCGGGCCAGGGCTCCTGGGCCAAAAACATTCAGTACTTC	CAWSPPGQGSWAKNIQYF
15	TRBJ2-7	.	.	TRBV6-1	TGTGCCAGCAGTGAAGCCCTTCAGGCCTCCTACGAGCAGTACTTC	CASSEALQASYEQYF
12	TRBJ2-3	.	.	TRBV30	TGTGCCTGGGGGCCGAGCACAGATACGCAGTATTTT	CAWGPSTDTQYF
15	TRBJ1-5	.	.	TRBV19	TGTGCCAGTAGTAGGATGGCGACTAGCAATCAGCCCCAGCATTTT	CASSRMATSNQPQHF
15	TRBJ2-3	.	.	TRBV30	TGTGCCTGGAGTGTAGGGTTGATCGAGGCAGATACGCAGTATTTT	CAWSVGLIEADTQYF
15	TRBJ1-1	.	.	TRBV6-5	TGTGCCAGCAGTACCCTCGGGCAGGGGAGCACTGAAGCTTTCTTT	CASSTLGQGSTEAFF
15	TRBJ2-1	TRBD2	.	TRBV5-1	TGCGCCAGCAGTCTGGCGTCTAGCGGGTACAATGAGCAGTTCTTC	CASSLASSGYNEQFF
14	TRBJ2-5	TRBD2	once	TRBV29-1	TGCAGCGCCGAATATACTAGCGGCCAAGAGACCCAGTACTTC	CSAEYTSGQETQYF
13	TRBJ1-3	.	.	TRBV2	TGTGCCAGCCTAGGGGATATTGGAAACACCATATATTTT	CASLGDIGNTIYF
12	TRBJ1-1	.	.	TRBV5-4	TGTGCCAGCAGCTTGCGAGACACTGAAGCTTTCTTT	CASSLRDTEAFF
12	TRBJ2-1	TRBD1	.	TRBV11-3	TGTGCCAGCAGCGAACAGGGGAATGAGCAGTTCTTC	CASSEQGNEQFF